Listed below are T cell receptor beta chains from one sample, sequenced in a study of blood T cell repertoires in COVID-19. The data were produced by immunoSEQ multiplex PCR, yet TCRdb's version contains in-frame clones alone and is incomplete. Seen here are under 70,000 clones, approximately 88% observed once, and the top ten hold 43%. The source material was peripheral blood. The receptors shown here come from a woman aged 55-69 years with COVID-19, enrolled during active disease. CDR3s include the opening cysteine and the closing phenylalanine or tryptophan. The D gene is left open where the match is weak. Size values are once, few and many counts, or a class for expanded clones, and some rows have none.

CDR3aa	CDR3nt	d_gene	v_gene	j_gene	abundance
CASSDLSGRAEEQYF	TGCGCCAGCAGTGACTTGAGCGGGAGGGCCGAGGAGCAGTACTTC	TRBD2	TRBV10-2	TRBJ2-7	-
CASSQSQGTVNTEAFF	TGTGCCAGCTCACAGAGTCAGGGTACCGTGAACACTGAAGCTTTCTTT	-	TRBV18	TRBJ1-1	once
CASSLESSGANVLTF	TGCGCCAGCAGCTTGGAGAGCTCTGGGGCCAACGTCCTGACTTTC	-	TRBV5-1	TRBJ2-6	-
CASSLLWGPTNEKLFF	TGTGCCAGCAGCTTGTTGTGGGGCCCAACTAATGAAAAACTGTTTTTT	-	TRBV5-6	TRBJ1-4	-
CASSIGDSNSPLHF	TGTGCCAGTAGTATAGGGGACAGTAATTCACCCCTCCACTTT	TRBD1	TRBV19	TRBJ1-6	-
CAWKRARGTDTQYF	TGTGCCTGGAAGAGGGCCCGCGGCACAGATACGCAGTATTTT	-	TRBV30	TRBJ2-3	-
CASSEQGVGNQPQHF	TGTGCCAGCAGTGAGCAGGGTGTGGGCAATCAGCCCCAGCATTTT	-	TRBV2	TRBJ1-5	-
CASSSRDNGNTIYF	TGTGCCAGCAGCTCCCGGGACAATGGAAACACCATATATTTT	-	TRBV5-5	TRBJ1-3	-
CASSFFRGNGYTF	TGCGCCAGCAGCTTCTTTCGAGGGAATGGCTACACCTTC	-	TRBV5-1	TRBJ1-2	-
CASSPNAFGDSPLHF	TGTGCCAGCAGCCCTAACGCCTTCGGGGATTCACCCCTCCACTTT	-	TRBV7-2	TRBJ1-6	-
CASSLGLKAGGPDEQFF	TGTGCCAGCAGCTTAGGACTGAAAGCGGGAGGGCCGGATGAGCAGTTCTTC	TRBD2	TRBV7-9	TRBJ2-1	-
CASSLFSGTSTDTQYF	TGCGCCAGCAGCCTCTTTAGCGGAACTAGCACAGATACGCAGTATTTT	-	TRBV5-1	TRBJ2-3	-
CASSLTDGYTF	TGTGCCAGCAGCTTGACAGATGGCTACACCTTC	-	TRBV7-9	TRBJ1-2	-
CASSIEGTGANYGYTF	TGTGCCAGTAGTATAGAGGGTACAGGGGCTAACTATGGCTACACCTTC	TRBD1	TRBV19	TRBJ1-2	-
CASSRGDSPRTEAFF	TGTGCCAGCAGTCGTGGGGACAGCCCGAGGACTGAAGCTTTCTTT	TRBD1	TRBV6-5	TRBJ1-1	-
CASSARLVATEAFF	TGTGCCAGCAGCGCTAGGCTGGTTGCCACTGAAGCTTTCTTT	-	TRBV3-1/TRBV3-2	TRBJ1-1	-
CASGGTSGPSEQFF	TGTGCTAGTGGCGGGACTAGCGGTCCGAGTGAGCAGTTCTTC	TRBD2	TRBV12-5	TRBJ2-1	few
CASRPGLAVQETQYF	TGTGCCAGCAGACCGGGACTAGCGGTACAAGAGACCCAGTACTTC	TRBD2	TRBV28	TRBJ2-5	once
CASSYAGQGYYEQYF	TGTGCCAGCAGTTACGCAGGACAGGGGTACTACGAGCAGTACTTC	TRBD1	TRBV6-5	TRBJ2-7	-
CASSLAGQGPYEQYF	TGTGCCAGCAGCTTAGCGGGACAGGGTCCCTACGAGCAGTACTTC	TRBD1	TRBV7-6	TRBJ2-7	-
CASSLLAGGLEQFF	TGTGCCAGCAGTTTACTAGCGGGAGGATTAGAGCAGTTCTTC	TRBD2	TRBV6-2/TRBV6-3	TRBJ2-1	-
CASSPGTGFGEQYF	TGTGCCAGCAGCCCCGGGACAGGGTTTGGCGAGCAGTACTTC	TRBD1	TRBV7-2	TRBJ2-7	-
CSVTIGGGLETQYF	TGCAGCGTTACCATCGGGGGAGGGCTAGAGACCCAGTACTTC	TRBD2	TRBV29-1	TRBJ2-5	-
CASTSGQGSVEQYF	TGTGCCAGTACTTCCGGACAGGGCTCGGTCGAGCAGTACTTC	TRBD1	TRBV19	TRBJ2-7	-
CASRQRGVGEQFF	TGCGCCAGTAGGCAGCGGGGAGTTGGTGAGCAGTTCTTC	TRBD2	TRBV4-1	TRBJ2-1	-
CASSQDLTGLRAQHF	TGTGCCAGCAGCCAAGATTTGACAGGGTTGAGGGCCCAGCATTTT	TRBD1	TRBV3-1/TRBV3-2	TRBJ1-5	-
CASSLKGALFTF	TGTGCCAGCAGCTTGAAGGGGGCTTTATTCACCTTC	TRBD1	TRBV5-6	TRBJ1-2	-
CASSFTGYNEQFF	TGTGCCAGCAGTTTTACAGGCTACAATGAGCAGTTCTTC	-	TRBV27	TRBJ2-1	-
CASSVGTMGQPQHF	TGTGCCAGCAGCGTAGGCACTATGGGTCAGCCCCAGCATTTT	-	TRBV9	TRBJ1-5	-
CASSLTHSAQAGPQYF	TGTGCCAGCAGCTTGACCCATTCGGCCCAGGCAGGGCCCCAGTACTTC	-	TRBV13	TRBJ2-5	-
CASSFGVDQPQHF	TGTGCCAGCAGCTTCGGTGTCGATCAGCCCCAGCATTTT	-	TRBV5-8	TRBJ1-5	-
CASSQGTGYYGYTF	TGTGCCAGCAGCCAAGGGACAGGGTATTATGGCTACACCTTC	TRBD1	TRBV3-1/TRBV3-2	TRBJ1-2	-
CASSYHTTGRETQYF	TGTGCCAGCAGTTACCACACGACAGGGAGAGAAACGCAGTATTTT	TRBD1	TRBV6-2/TRBV6-3	TRBJ2-3	-
CASRTVRDGETNTGELFF	TGTGCAAGTCGCACCGTGCGGGATGGGGAGACGAACACCGGGGAGCTGTTTTTT	-	TRBV12-2	TRBJ2-2	-
CASSQGQHIYEQYF	TGTGCCAGCAGCCAGGGACAGCACATCTACGAGCAGTACTTC	TRBD1	TRBV3-1/TRBV3-2	TRBJ2-7	once
CASSLGGSSNQPQHF	TGTGCCAGCAGCTTAGGAGGGAGCAGCAATCAGCCCCAGCATTTT	-	TRBV7-9	TRBJ1-5	-
CASSFGGYEQYF	TGTGCCAGCAGTTTCGGCGGCTACGAGCAGTACTTC	-	TRBV27	TRBJ2-7	-
CAWSVPGQDLSEAFF	TGTGCCTGGAGTGTACCGGGACAGGATCTCTCTGAAGCTTTCTTT	TRBD1	TRBV30	TRBJ1-1	-
CASSETGGLYQPQHF	TGTGCCAGCAGCGAAACGGGGGGTCTTTATCAGCCCCAGCATTTT	-	TRBV27	TRBJ1-5	-
CAWAMGQGAFSNTEAFF	TGTGCCTGGGCTATGGGACAGGGGGCTTTTTCGAACACTGAAGCTTTCTTT	TRBD1	TRBV30	TRBJ1-1	-
CASRATGYGYTF	TGTGCCAGCAGAGCGACAGGGTATGGCTACACCTTC	TRBD1	TRBV2	TRBJ1-2	-
CASSDTGAQHF	TGTGCCAGCAGTGATACAGGGGCCCAGCATTTT	TRBD1	TRBV6-1	TRBJ1-5	once
CASSFGGGYEQYF	TGTGCCAGCAGCTTCGGGGGGGGCTACGAGCAGTACTTC	TRBD2	TRBV7-2	TRBJ2-7	-
CASSFLWAGANVLTF	TGTGCCAGCAGCTTCTTATGGGCGGGGGCCAACGTCCTGACTTTC	-	TRBV7-9	TRBJ2-6	-
CASRFKQGAYNEQFF	TGTGCCAGTAGGTTTAAACAGGGCGCCTACAATGAGCAGTTCTTC	-	TRBV19	TRBJ2-1	-
CAWTLTGNGYTF	TGTGCCTGGACCTTGACAGGGAACGGCTACACCTTC	TRBD1	TRBV30	TRBJ1-2	-
CASSLIRSYEQYF	TGTGCCAGCAGTTTAATCCGTTCCTACGAGCAGTACTTC	-	TRBV27	TRBJ2-7	-
CASSGDRGNYGYTF	TGTGCCAGCAGCGGGGACAGGGGGAACTATGGCTACACCTTC	TRBD1	TRBV5-4	TRBJ1-2	-
CASSERVGGGPSYTF	TGTGCCAGCAGTGAAAGGGTCGGGGGGGGCCCTAGCTACACCTTC	-	TRBV6-1	TRBJ1-2	-
CASSGHMNTEAFF	TGCGCCAGCAGCGGACATATGAACACTGAAGCTTTCTTT	-	TRBV10-1	TRBJ1-1	once
CAWRTSGSYNEQFF	TGTGCCTGGCGTACTAGCGGGAGCTACAATGAGCAGTTCTTC	TRBD2	TRBV30	TRBJ2-1	once
CASKVASGTDTQYF	TGTGCCAGCAAGGTGGCTAGCGGCACAGATACGCAGTATTTT	-	TRBV28	TRBJ2-3	-
CASSLVGLGGGATNTQYF	TGTGCCAGCAGCTTAGTGGGCTTGGGGGGGGGAGCCACGAATACGCAGTATTTT	TRBD2	TRBV7-2	TRBJ2-3	-
CAWSVPPGIDTEAFF	TGTGCCTGGAGTGTACCTCCAGGGATAGACACTGAAGCTTTCTTT	-	TRBV30	TRBJ1-1	few
CASSPQGQASGNTIYF	TGTGCCAGCTCACCCCAGGGACAGGCCTCTGGAAACACCATATATTTT	TRBD1	TRBV18	TRBJ1-3	-